Sequencing of this T cell receptor (beta chain) was carried out in a study of early T cells in non-severe SARS-CoV-2 infection. CDR3 length: 13 amino acids. Germline V gene sequence: CDR1 MNHEY, CDR2 SVGEGT. V lost 7 bases and J lost 8, with 15 bases in between. This clonotype turned up a few times. Unique molecular identifiers tagged individual cDNA molecules. MiXCR, run by TCRdb on the 5' RACE reads, gives a single entry per CDR3 protein. This sample has tens of thousands of distinct CDR3 sequences, with about 4% found just once. The TCR originated in an adult who was a healthcare worker with PCR-confirmed SARS-CoV-2 infection or an uninfected control (not recorded which). The sequencing sample was made of whole blood. V is TRBV6-2 or TRBV6-3 and J is TRBJ2-1; the D gene is possibly TRBD1 (6 bases). The CDR3 DNA sequence: TGTGCCAGCACCCTACTCAGGGGCCATGAGCAGTTCTTC. Its protein product is CASTLLRGHEQFF.